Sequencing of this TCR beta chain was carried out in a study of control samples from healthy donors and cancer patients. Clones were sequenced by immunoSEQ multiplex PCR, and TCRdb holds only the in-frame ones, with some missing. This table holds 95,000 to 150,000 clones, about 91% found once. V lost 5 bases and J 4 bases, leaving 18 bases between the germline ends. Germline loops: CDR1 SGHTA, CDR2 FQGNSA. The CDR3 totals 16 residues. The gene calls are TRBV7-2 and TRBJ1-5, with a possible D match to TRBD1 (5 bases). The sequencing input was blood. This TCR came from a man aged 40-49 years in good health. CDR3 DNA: TGTGCCAGCAGCAAAAGTTCGGGGGTCAATAATCAGCCCCAGCATTTT. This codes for CASSKSSGVNNQPQHF.